A single T cell receptor beta chain is shown here with its context. The antigen is not known. The data originate from a study of vaccination and CD4 T cells after COVID-19. The Oncomine TCR Beta short-read assay sequenced DNA from cultured CD4+ T cells. TCRdb ran MiXCR on the PCR reads and lists one entry per CDR3 protein. The table records around 7,100 distinct CDR3 sequences, about 76% of them present only once. Noted treatment: approximately 11-day PBMC culture with coronavirus spike peptide pools or control peptides (ViraFEST assay). V dropped 1 base and J dropped 8; count of bases not matched to a gene: 6. CDR3 length: 16 amino acids. CDR1 is MDHEN and CDR2 is SYDVKM in the germline V gene.

This receptor was taken from a human donor who had recovered from COVID-19. Sequencing was performed on CD4+ T cells from blood, cultured in vitro. The chain is built from TRBV28 and TRBJ1-6, with TRBD1 identical over 9 bases. The CDR3 DNA sequence: TGTGCCAGCAGTTTATTTTCCTGGACAGGGGATTCACCCCTCCACTTT. It encodes CASSLFSWTGDSPLHF.